These T cell receptor beta chains were read from a single sample in a study of CD39 and CD103 CD8 tumor-infiltrating T cells. Method: immunoSEQ multiplex PCR; TCRdb's copy keeps in-frame clones and lacks some. The sample consists of 300 to 350 clones, approximately 58% of them appearing once. Material for sequencing was CD39+ CD103+ CD8+ T cells sorted from the tumor. These receptors all stem from a human donor with head and neck squamous cell carcinoma. Both conserved end residues are part of each CDR3. Each record gives: clone size, J gene, D gene, V gene, CDR3 length, CDR3 protein, CDR3 DNA. A D gene is named only where the DNA matches it firmly. Only some rows state a clone size, as once, few, many or a class for expanded clones.

clone size: -
J gene: TRBJ2-7
D gene: TRBD1
V gene: TRBV6-6
CDR3 length: 14
CDR3 protein: CASSPKGTGYEQYF
CDR3 DNA: TGTGCCAGCAGCCCTAAGGGGACAGGCTACGAGCAGTACTTC

clone size: -
J gene: TRBJ1-2
D gene: -
V gene: TRBV5-2
CDR3 length: 17
CDR3 protein: CASTPGVGGPANYGYTF
CDR3 DNA: TGCGCCAGCACACCGGGGGTAGGGGGCCCCGCTAACTATGGCTACACCTTC

clone size: once
J gene: TRBJ2-7
D gene: -
V gene: TRBV5-4
CDR3 length: 13
CDR3 protein: CASSLDRTYEQYF
CDR3 DNA: TGTGCCAGCAGCTTGGACAGGACCTACGAGCAGTACTTC

clone size: large
J gene: TRBJ1-1
D gene: TRBD1
V gene: TRBV4-1
CDR3 length: 15
CDR3 protein: CASSQMTGFRTEAFF
CDR3 DNA: TGCGCCAGCAGCCAAATGACAGGGTTTCGCACTGAAGCTTTCTTT

clone size: -
J gene: TRBJ2-7
D gene: -
V gene: TRBV30
CDR3 length: 15
CDR3 protein: CAWSVRFQNRYEQYF
CDR3 DNA: TGTGCCTGGAGTGTAAGGTTCCAGAACCGCTACGAGCAGTACTTC

clone size: -
J gene: TRBJ2-7
D gene: TRBD1
V gene: TRBV27
CDR3 length: 13
CDR3 protein: CACRGGLGYEQYF
CDR3 DNA: TGTGCCTGTAGAGGGGGCTTAGGCTACGAGCAGTACTTC

clone size: -
J gene: TRBJ2-2
D gene: -
V gene: TRBV11-2
CDR3 length: 12
CDR3 protein: CASIQMTGELFF
CDR3 DNA: TGTGCCAGCATCCAGATGACCGGGGAGCTGTTTTTT

clone size: few
J gene: TRBJ1-5
D gene: -
V gene: TRBV19
CDR3 length: 14
CDR3 protein: CASSISPESQPQHF
CDR3 DNA: TGTGCCAGTAGTATCTCCCCCGAGAGTCAGCCCCAGCATTTT

clone size: -
J gene: TRBJ2-3
D gene: -
V gene: TRBV9
CDR3 length: 14
CDR3 protein: CASSVESRPSRQYF
CDR3 DNA: TGTGCCAGCAGCGTAGAGTCCCGACCTAGTAGGCAGTATTTT

clone size: -
J gene: TRBJ1-3
D gene: -
V gene: TRBV19
CDR3 length: 15
CDR3 protein: CASSATALSGNTIYF
CDR3 DNA: TGTGCCAGTAGTGCGACAGCCCTCTCTGGAAACACCATATATTTT

clone size: large
J gene: TRBJ2-5
D gene: -
V gene: TRBV4-1
CDR3 length: 15
CDR3 protein: CASSQAAGADLTQYF
CDR3 DNA: TGCGCCAGCAGCCAAGCGGCCGGCGCTGATTTGACCCAGTACTTC

clone size: -
J gene: TRBJ1-5
D gene: -
V gene: TRBV6-1
CDR3 length: 17
CDR3 protein: CASSEAGGDISNQPQHF
CDR3 DNA: TGTGCCAGCAGTGAAGCCGGAGGGGACATTAGCAATCAGCCCCAGCATTTT

clone size: once
J gene: TRBJ2-1
D gene: TRBD1
V gene: TRBV9
CDR3 length: 14
CDR3 protein: CASSADRGYNEQFF
CDR3 DNA: TGTGCCAGCAGCGCCGACAGGGGTTACAATGAGCAGTTCTTC

clone size: -
J gene: TRBJ2-1
D gene: -
V gene: TRBV5-1
CDR3 length: 13
CDR3 protein: CASSLTGINEQFF
CDR3 DNA: TGCGCCAGCAGCTTGACGGGGATAAATGAGCAGTTCTTC

clone size: -
J gene: TRBJ2-5
D gene: -
V gene: TRBV19
CDR3 length: 13
CDR3 protein: CASSIVPEETQYF
CDR3 DNA: TGTGCCAGTAGTATAGTCCCAGAAGAGACCCAGTACTTC

clone size: large
J gene: TRBJ1-2
D gene: -
V gene: TRBV27
CDR3 length: 16
CDR3 protein: CASGEADSLLNYGYTF
CDR3 DNA: TGTGCCAGCGGTGAAGCCGACAGTCTCCTCAACTATGGCTACACCTTC

clone size: -
J gene: TRBJ2-1
D gene: TRBD2
V gene: TRBV9
CDR3 length: 16
CDR3 protein: CASSVVTSGGLNEQFF
CDR3 DNA: TGTGCCAGCAGCGTAGTCACTAGCGGGGGATTAAATGAGCAGTTCTTC

clone size: few
J gene: TRBJ2-2
D gene: -
V gene: TRBV5-1
CDR3 length: 12
CDR3 protein: CASSFNTGELFF
CDR3 DNA: TGCGCCAGCAGCTTTAACACCGGGGAGCTGTTTTTT

clone size: -
J gene: TRBJ2-3
D gene: TRBD2
V gene: TRBV9
CDR3 length: 14
CDR3 protein: CASSAGGGPDTQYF
CDR3 DNA: TGTGCCAGCAGCGCGGGCGGGGGGCCAGATACGCAGTATTTT

clone size: -
J gene: TRBJ2-3
D gene: -
V gene: TRBV13
CDR3 length: 15
CDR3 protein: CASSQPLTRPDTQYF
CDR3 DNA: TGTGCCAGCAGCCAACCTCTCACCCGCCCAGATACGCAGTATTTT

clone size: -
J gene: TRBJ2-7
D gene: -
V gene: TRBV5-5
CDR3 length: 14
CDR3 protein: CASSWGLGSYEQYF
CDR3 DNA: TGTGCCAGCAGCTGGGGACTTGGGTCCTACGAGCAGTACTTC

clone size: -
J gene: TRBJ1-1
D gene: TRBD1
V gene: TRBV5-1
CDR3 length: 14
CDR3 protein: CASSAGGPNTEAFF
CDR3 DNA: TGCGCCAGCAGCGCAGGGGGGCCGAACACTGAAGCTTTCTTT

clone size: hyperexpanded
J gene: TRBJ2-1
D gene: TRBD2
V gene: TRBV4-1
CDR3 length: 18
CDR3 protein: CASSHLAGIAGAYNEQFF
CDR3 DNA: TGCGCCAGCAGCCACCTCGCGGGTATAGCGGGGGCCTACAATGAGCAGTTCTTC

clone size: -
J gene: TRBJ1-6
D gene: -
V gene: TRBV4-1
CDR3 length: 15
CDR3 protein: CASSQGDMGRSPLHF
CDR3 DNA: TGCGCCAGCAGCCAAGGGGACATGGGACGGTCACCCCTCCACTTT

clone size: large
J gene: TRBJ1-5
D gene: -
V gene: TRBV19
CDR3 length: 14
CDR3 protein: CASSSAPEHQPQHF
CDR3 DNA: TGTGCCAGTAGTTCCGCTCCGGAGCATCAGCCCCAGCATTTT

clone size: hyperexpanded
J gene: TRBJ1-6
D gene: -
V gene: TRBV4-1
CDR3 length: 15
CDR3 protein: CASSPPTQGRSPLHF
CDR3 DNA: TGCGCCAGCAGCCCCCCCACGCAGGGACGATCACCCCTCCACTTT

clone size: -
J gene: TRBJ2-7
D gene: TRBD1
V gene: TRBV5-1
CDR3 length: 12
CDR3 protein: CASSLNNDREYF
CDR3 DNA: TGCGCCAGCAGCTTGAATAACGACAGGGAGTACTTC

clone size: few
J gene: TRBJ1-2
D gene: -
V gene: TRBV4-1
CDR3 length: 18
CDR3 protein: CASSQAAGRILINYGYTF
CDR3 DNA: TGCGCCAGCAGCCAAGCCGCGGGACGCATCCTGATCAACTATGGCTACACCTTC

clone size: -
J gene: TRBJ2-7
D gene: -
V gene: TRBV28
CDR3 length: 13
CDR3 protein: CASSLQTAYEQYF
CDR3 DNA: TGTGCCAGCAGTTTACAAACCGCCTACGAGCAGTACTTC

clone size: few
J gene: TRBJ1-2
D gene: TRBD1
V gene: TRBV2
CDR3 length: 15
CDR3 protein: CASSEGGQAFYGYTF
CDR3 DNA: TGTGCCAGCAGTGAAGGAGGACAGGCGTTCTATGGCTACACCTTC

clone size: few
J gene: TRBJ1-5
D gene: -
V gene: TRBV10-3
CDR3 length: 17
CDR3 protein: CAISESLVFTGNQPQHF
CDR3 DNA: TGTGCCATCAGTGAGTCGTTGGTTTTTACAGGGAATCAGCCCCAGCATTTT

clone size: large
J gene: TRBJ2-1
D gene: -
V gene: TRBV29-1
CDR3 length: 14
CDR3 protein: CSVDTDDSYNEQFF
CDR3 DNA: TGCAGCGTTGATACAGATGACTCCTACAATGAGCAGTTCTTC